Below, one TCR beta chain is given with its context. This clonotype was detected ten times or more. Its antigen remains unidentified. No per-base quality is available; no much larger clone lies one base away. This sample is part of a study of naive and memory T cell subsets (dated by TCRdb to about 2017). Looking at the study overall: In the figure summarizing the skin biopsy and whole blood samples, roughly 10 blood donors, 7 tuberculin skin test biopsies and 3 saline control biopsies were reported. PCR2 was typically run as a SYBR Green qPCR and stopped at a set threshold, although low-input samples could use end-point PCR of 5 to 7 cycles instead. As previously described, skin biopsies were taken from tuberculin skin test sites or from saline-injected control sites and processed for RNA extraction.

Interpreted using the paper, the treatment or condition label stands for: skin biopsy from PPD injection site in Mantoux-positive individual. Total RNA was used without cell sorting and was treated with RQ1 DNase before reverse transcription, with a target input of roughly 1 to 1000 ng. Using 3' ligation of a UMI-containing oligonucleotide to TCR cDNA, the study laid out a robust and sensitive protocol to amplify, sequence and analyze TCRs. Tuberculin skin test biopsies were obtained from sites injected with PPD in individuals who had a positive Mantoux test. Skin biopsy and whole blood libraries were made to test pipeline robustness in samples where T cells form a minority population. Overall results and qualifications from the work: The RNA-based method was acknowledged to be potentially sensitive to changes in TCR transcripts with T cell activation and differentiation. The paper did not give details on skin biopsy collection and RNA processing but referred to earlier studies for those details. The larger number of TCRs at tuberculin skin test sites was interpreted as T cell infiltration of a delayed type IV hypersensitivity reaction. TCR sequences were reportedly recovered from both skin biopsy types, with far more TCRs at tuberculin skin test sites.

The protocol used for the library was UMI-ligation and nested PCR. TCR RNA was reverse transcribed with SuperScript IV using alpha and beta constant region primers for the blood and skin samples. Four rounds of PCR, run with the SP2 primer together with nested alpha and beta constant region primers, were used to amplify the ligated cDNA. Using T4 RNA ligase 1, an oligonucleotide carrying both the Illumina SP2 primer and a UMI was ligated onto the 3' end of the cDNA. The 12-nucleotide UMI was composed of two random hexamers separated by an eight-base spacer, which was included to prevent hairpin formation. TCR alpha and beta chain libraries were processed separately from the second PCR onward, with dual indexing for multiplexing. After pooling, the indexed libraries were analyzed by capillary electrophoresis and sequenced on either an Illumina MiSeq or NextSeq. PhiX DNA at about 4.5-8% was added to the libraries to raise base diversity and improve cluster recognition. The authors' analysis ran thus. UMIs were extracted from read 2 by Demultiplexor and combined with the TCR sequence from read 1, and reads were split according to sample indices. V and J genes and V-J junctions were identified by Decombinator, and each TCR was assigned a five-part identifier that included V and J deletions. UMIs were used by Collapsinator to correct sequencing errors and PCR amplification heterogeneity, so that a UMI-based abundance was obtained for each TCR. Identifiers were converted to nucleotide sequence by CDR3Translator and translated to amino acids, and CDR3 regions were extracted on the basis of terminal motifs. After normalization to the amount of input RNA, the error-corrected alpha and beta TCR counts from blood and from skin were compared. In-frame beta chains were kept once TCRdb had trimmed the public reads at Q25 with fastp and called clones with MiXCR. Every CDR3 protein is listed once, alongside the most common genes and DNA of its rows. TCRdb's processing, not the study's, gives the V and J calls here. The table for this sample lists about 18,000 distinct CDR3 sequences; roughly 9.8% of them were counted only once. The ten top clones hold nearly 7% of the sample.

The TCR comes from an adult in good health. Here the sequenced sample was skin, taken from a tuberculin skin test site.

The DNA reads TGTGCCAGCAGACTCGGGACTACTTTTAGCACAGATACGCAGTATTTT. It translates as CASRLGTTFSTDTQYF. The chain couples TRBV6-5 to TRBJ2-3; 7 middle bases align to TRBD2. Inclusive of the bounding cysteine and phenylalanine, the CDR3 is 16 residues long. Only the CDR3 region is kept as DNA, spanning 48 bases read in frame from base 1. CDR1 MNHEY and CDR2 SVGAGI are derived from the germline V gene. V lost 6 bases and J lost 0 bases, and the count of bases not matched to a germline gene is 9.